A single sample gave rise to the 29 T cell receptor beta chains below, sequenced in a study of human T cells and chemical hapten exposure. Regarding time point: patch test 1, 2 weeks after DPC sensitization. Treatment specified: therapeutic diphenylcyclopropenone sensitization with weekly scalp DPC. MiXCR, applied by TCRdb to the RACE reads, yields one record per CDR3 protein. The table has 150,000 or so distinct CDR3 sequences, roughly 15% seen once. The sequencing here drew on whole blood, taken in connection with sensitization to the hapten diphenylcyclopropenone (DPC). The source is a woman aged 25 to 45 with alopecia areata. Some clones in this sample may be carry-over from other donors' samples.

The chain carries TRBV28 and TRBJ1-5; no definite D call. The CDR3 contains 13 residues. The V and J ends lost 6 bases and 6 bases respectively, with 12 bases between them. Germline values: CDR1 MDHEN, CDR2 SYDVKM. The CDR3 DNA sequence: TGTGCCAGCAGCCCTCCTGGACTTCAGCCCCAGCATTTT. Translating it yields CASSPPGLQPQHF.

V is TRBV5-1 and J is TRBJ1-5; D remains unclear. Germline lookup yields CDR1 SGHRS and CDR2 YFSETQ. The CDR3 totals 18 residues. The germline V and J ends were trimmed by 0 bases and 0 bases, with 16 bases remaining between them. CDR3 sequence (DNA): TGCGCCAGCAGCTTGGTTCCCTCGGCCCTGGGTAGCAATCAGCCCCAGCATTTT. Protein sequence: CASSLVPSALGSNQPQHF.

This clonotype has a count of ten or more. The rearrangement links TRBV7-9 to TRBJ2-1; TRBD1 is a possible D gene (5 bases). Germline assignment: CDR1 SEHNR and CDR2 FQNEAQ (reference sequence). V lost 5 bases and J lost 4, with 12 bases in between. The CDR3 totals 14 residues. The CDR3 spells CASSVQGQYNEQFF. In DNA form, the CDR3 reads TGTGCCAGCAGCGTCCAGGGCCAATACAATGAGCAGTTCTTC.

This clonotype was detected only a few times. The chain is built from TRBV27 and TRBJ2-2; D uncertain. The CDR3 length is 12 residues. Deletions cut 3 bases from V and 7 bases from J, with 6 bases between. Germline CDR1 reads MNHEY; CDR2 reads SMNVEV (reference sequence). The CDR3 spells CASSFLGGELFF. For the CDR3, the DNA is TGTGCCAGCAGTTTCCTAGGCGGGGAGCTGTTTTTT.

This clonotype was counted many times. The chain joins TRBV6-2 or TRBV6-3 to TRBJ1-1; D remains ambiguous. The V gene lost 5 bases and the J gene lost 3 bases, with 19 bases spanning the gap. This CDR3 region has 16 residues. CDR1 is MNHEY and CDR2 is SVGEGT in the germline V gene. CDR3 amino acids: CASSQMGFGGDTEAFF. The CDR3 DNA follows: TGTGCCAGCAGTCAAATGGGTTTCGGCGGGGACACTGAAGCTTTCTTT.

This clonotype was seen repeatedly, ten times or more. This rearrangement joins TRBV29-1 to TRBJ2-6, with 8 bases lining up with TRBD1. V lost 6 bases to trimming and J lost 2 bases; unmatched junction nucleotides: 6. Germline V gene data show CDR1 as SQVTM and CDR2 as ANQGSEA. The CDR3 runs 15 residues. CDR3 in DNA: TGCAGCGTCCGTACAGGGGGGACTGGGGCCAACGTCCTGACTTTC. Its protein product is CSVRTGGTGANVLTF.

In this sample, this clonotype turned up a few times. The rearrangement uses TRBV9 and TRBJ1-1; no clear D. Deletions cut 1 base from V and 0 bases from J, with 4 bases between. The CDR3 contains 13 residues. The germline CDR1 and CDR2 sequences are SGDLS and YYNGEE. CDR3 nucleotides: TGTGCCAGCAGCGTAATAGTGAACACTGAAGCTTTCTTT. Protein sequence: CASSVIVNTEAFF.

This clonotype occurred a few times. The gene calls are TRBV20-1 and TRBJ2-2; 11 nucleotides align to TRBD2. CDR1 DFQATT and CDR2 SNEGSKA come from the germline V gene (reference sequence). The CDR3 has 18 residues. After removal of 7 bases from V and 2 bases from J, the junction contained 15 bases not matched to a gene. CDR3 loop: CSVRGTGLAAANTGELFF. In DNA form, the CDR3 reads TGCAGTGTAAGGGGCACGGGACTAGCGGCTGCCAACACCGGGGAGCTGTTTTTT.

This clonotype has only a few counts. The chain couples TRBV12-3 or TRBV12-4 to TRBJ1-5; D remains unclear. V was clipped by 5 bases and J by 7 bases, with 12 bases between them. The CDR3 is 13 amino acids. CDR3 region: CASSPDEDQPQHF. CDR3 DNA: TGTGCCAGCAGTCCTGACGAGGACCAGCCCCAGCATTTT.

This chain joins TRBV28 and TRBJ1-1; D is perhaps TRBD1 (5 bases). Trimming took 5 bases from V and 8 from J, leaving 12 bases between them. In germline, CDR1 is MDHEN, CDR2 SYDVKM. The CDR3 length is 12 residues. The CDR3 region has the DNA TGTGCCAGCAGTCCCTCGAGGGGCGAAGCTTTCTTT. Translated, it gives CASSPSRGEAFF.

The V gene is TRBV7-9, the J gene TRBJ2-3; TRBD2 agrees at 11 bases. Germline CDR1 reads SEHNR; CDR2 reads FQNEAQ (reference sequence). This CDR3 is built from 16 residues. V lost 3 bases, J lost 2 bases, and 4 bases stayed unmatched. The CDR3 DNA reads TGTGCCAGCAGCTTCGGTAGCGGGAGGGTCACAGATACGCAGTATTTT. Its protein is CASSFGSGRVTDTQYF. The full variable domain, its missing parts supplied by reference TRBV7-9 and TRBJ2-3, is DTGVSQNPRHKITKRGQNVTFRCDPISEHNRLYWYRQTLGQGPEFLTYFQNEAQLEKSRLLSDRFSAERPKGSFSTLEIQRTEQGDSAMYLCASSFGSGRVTDTQYFGPGTRLTVL.

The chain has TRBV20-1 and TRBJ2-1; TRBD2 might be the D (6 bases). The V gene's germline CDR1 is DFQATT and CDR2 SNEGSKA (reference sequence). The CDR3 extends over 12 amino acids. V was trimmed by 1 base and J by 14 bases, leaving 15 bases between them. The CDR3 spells CSARVKLAYEFF. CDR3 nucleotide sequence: TGCAGTGCTAGAGTTAAACTAGCCTACGAGTTCTTC.

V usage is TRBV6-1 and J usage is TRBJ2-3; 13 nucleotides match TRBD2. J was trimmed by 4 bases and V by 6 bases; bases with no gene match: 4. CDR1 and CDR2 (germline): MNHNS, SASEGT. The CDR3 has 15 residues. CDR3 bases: TGTGCCAGCAGGCCCGGACTAGCGGGGGCAGATACGCAGTATTTT. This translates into CASRPGLAGADTQYF.

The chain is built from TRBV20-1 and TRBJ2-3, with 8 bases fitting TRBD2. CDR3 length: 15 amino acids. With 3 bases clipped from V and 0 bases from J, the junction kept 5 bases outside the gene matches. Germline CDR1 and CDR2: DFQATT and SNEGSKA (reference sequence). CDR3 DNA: TGCAGTGCTAGTCGACTAGCGCAGAGCACAGATACGCAGTATTTT. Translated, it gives CSASRLAQSTDTQYF.

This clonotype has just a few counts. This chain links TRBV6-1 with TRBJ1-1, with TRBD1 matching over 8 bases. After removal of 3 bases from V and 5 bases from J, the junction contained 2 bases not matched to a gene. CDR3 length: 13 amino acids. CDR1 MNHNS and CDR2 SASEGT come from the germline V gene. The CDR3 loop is CASSDRQGTEAFF. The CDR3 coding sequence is TGTGCCAGCAGTGATCGACAGGGGACTGAAGCTTTCTTT.

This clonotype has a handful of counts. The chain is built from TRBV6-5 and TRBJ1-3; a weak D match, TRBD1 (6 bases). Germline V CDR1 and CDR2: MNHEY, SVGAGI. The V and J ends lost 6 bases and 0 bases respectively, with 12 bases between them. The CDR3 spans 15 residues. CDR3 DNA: TGTGCCAGCAGGAGACAGGTTGGCTCTGGAAACACCATATATTTT. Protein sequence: CASRRQVGSGNTIYF.

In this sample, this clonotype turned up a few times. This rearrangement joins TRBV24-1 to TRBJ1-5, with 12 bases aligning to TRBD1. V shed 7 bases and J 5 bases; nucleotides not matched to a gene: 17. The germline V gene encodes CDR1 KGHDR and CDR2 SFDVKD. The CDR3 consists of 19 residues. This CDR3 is CATSLGGTGGITTHQPQHF. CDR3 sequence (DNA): TGTGCCACCAGCCTTGGCGGGACAGGGGGCATCACAACCCATCAGCCCCAGCATTTT.

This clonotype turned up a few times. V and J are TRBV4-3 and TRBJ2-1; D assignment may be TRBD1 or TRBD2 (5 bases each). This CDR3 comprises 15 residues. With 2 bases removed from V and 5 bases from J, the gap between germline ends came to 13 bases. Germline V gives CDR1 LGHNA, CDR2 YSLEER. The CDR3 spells CASSQPGTEDNEQFF. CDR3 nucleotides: TGCGCCAGCAGCCAACCCGGGACGGAAGACAATGAGCAGTTCTTC.

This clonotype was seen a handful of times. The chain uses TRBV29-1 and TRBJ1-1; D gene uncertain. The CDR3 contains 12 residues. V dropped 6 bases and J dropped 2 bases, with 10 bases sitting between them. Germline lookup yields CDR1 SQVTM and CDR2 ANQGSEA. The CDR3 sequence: CSVCQTNTEAFF. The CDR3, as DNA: TGCAGCGTGTGCCAGACTAACACTGAAGCTTTCTTT.

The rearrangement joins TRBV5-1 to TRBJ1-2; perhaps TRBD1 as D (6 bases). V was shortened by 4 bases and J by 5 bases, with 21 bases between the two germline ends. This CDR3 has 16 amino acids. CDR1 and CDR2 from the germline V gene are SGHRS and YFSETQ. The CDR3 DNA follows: TGCGCCAGCAGCCGCACAGGGACTCCCTCCCTATATGGCTACACCTTC. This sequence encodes CASSRTGTPSLYGYTF.

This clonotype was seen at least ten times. CDR3 residues: CSVVDGREAFF. The CDR3 coding sequence is TGCAGCGTTGTCGACGGGAGAGAAGCTTTCTTT. The genes are TRBV29-1 and TRBJ1-1; no clear D gene. With 4 bases removed from V and 8 bases from J, the gap between germline ends came to 11 bases. The CDR3 is 11 residues long. Germline V gene data show CDR1 as SQVTM and CDR2 as ANQGSEA.

This CDR3 is CASSPTLNERDRGRSTRNIQYF. The CDR3, as DNA: TGTGCCAGCAGTCCAACCCTCAACGAGCGGGACAGGGGGCGCAGTACAAGAAACATTCAGTACTTC. This chain links TRBV27 with TRBJ2-4, with TRBD1 matching 12 bases. This CDR3 spans 22 amino acids. The trim removed 5 bases at V and 6 bases at J, leaving 26 bases unmatched. From germline, CDR1 is MNHEY and CDR2 SMNVEV (reference sequence).

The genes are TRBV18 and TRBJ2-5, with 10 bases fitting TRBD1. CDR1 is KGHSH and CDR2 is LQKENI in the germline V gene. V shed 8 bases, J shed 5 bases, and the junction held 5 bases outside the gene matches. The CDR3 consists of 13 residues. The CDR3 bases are TGTGCCAGCCTGGGACAGGGGAAGGAGACCCAGTACTTC. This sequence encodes CASLGQGKETQYF.

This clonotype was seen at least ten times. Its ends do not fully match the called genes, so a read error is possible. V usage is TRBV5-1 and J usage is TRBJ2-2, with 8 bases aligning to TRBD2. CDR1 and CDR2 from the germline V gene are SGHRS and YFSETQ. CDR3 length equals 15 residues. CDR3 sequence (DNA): TGTGCCAGCAGCTTTAGCGGGACGAACACCGGGGAGCTGTTTTTT. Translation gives CASSFSGTNTGELFF.

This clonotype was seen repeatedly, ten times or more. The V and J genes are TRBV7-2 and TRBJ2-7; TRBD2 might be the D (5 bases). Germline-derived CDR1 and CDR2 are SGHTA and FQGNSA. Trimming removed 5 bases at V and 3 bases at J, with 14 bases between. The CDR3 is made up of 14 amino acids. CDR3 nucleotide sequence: TGTGCCAGCAGCCCTCGGACGGGATACTACGAGCAGTACTTC. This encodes CASSPRTGYYEQYF.

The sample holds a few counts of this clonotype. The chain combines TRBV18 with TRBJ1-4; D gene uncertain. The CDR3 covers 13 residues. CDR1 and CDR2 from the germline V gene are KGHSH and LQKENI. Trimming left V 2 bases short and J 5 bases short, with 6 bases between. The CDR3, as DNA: TGTGCCAGCTCACCAGGGCGGAATGAAAAACTGTTTTTT. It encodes CASSPGRNEKLFF. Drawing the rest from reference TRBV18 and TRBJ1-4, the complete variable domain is NAGVMQNPRHLVRRRGQEARLRCSPMKGHSHVYWYRQLPEEGLKFMVYLQKENIIDESGMPKERFSAEFPKEGPSILRIQQVVRGDSAAYFCASSPGRNEKLFFGSGTQLSVL.

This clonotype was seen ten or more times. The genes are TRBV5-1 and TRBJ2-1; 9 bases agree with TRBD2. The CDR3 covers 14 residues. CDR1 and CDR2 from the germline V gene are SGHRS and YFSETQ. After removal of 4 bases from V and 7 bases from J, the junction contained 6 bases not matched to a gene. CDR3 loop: CASSKRGAENEQFF. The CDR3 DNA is TGCGCCAGCAGCAAGCGGGGGGCAGAGAATGAGCAGTTCTTC.

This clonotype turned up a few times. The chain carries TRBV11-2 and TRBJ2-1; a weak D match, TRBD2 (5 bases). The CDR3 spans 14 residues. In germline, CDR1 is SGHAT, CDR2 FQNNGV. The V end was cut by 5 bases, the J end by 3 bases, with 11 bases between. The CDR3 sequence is CASSPPGNYNEQFF. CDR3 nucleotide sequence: TGTGCCAGCAGCCCACCGGGAAACTACAATGAGCAGTTCTTC. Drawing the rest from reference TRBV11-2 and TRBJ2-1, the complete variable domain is EAGVAQSPRYKIIEKRQSVAFWCNPISGHATLYWYQQILGQGPKLLIQFQNNGVVDDSQLPKDRFSAERLKGVDSTLKIQPAKLEDSAVYLCASSPPGNYNEQFFGPGTRLTVL.

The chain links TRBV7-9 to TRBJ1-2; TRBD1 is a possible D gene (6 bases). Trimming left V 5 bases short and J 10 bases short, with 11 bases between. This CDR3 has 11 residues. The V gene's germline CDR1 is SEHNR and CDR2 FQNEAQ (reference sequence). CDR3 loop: CASSVTGPYTF. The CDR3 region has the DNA TGTGCCAGCAGCGTGACAGGTCCCTACACCTTC.